These 5 T cell receptor beta chains were sequenced from one sample in a study of patients and donors after allogeneic stem cell transplantation. In TCRdb, the RT-PCR reads were re-called with MiXCR into one record per CDR3 protein. The sample yields about 210,000 distinct CDR3 sequences, roughly 38% seen once. What was sequenced was blood, either unsorted or a sorted T cell fraction (not recorded which). The receptors come from a human donor who was either an allogeneic HSCT recipient or a stem cell or donor lymphocyte infusion donor (not recorded which). It is not recorded whose cells these are; they may come from a transplant donor.

The gene calls are TRBV6-5 and TRBJ2-1; D possibly matches TRBD1 or TRBD2 (7 bases each). V gave up 2 bases and J gave up 6 bases, with 20 bases separating them. This CDR3 spans 17 amino acids. Looked up from germline, CDR1 is MNHEY and CDR2 is SVGAGI. The CDR3 protein is CASSYPTLAGGANEQFF. The CDR3 region has the DNA TGTGCCAGCAGTTACCCAACTCTAGCAGGGGGGGCCAATGAGCAGTTCTTC.

The gene calls are TRBV6-2 or TRBV6-3 and TRBJ2-1, with D tentatively TRBD2 (5 bases). Per the germline V gene, CDR1 is MNHEY and CDR2 is SVGEGT. The V gene lost 4 bases and the J gene lost 0 bases, with 10 bases spanning the gap. The CDR3 is 15 amino acids. CDR3 region: CASSSYTSSYNEQFF. The CDR3 DNA is TGTGCCAGCAGTTCCTATACTAGCTCCTACAATGAGCAGTTCTTC.

The rearrangement uses TRBV28 and TRBJ1-1; TRBD1 matches 8 bases. Unmatched junction bases numbered 5, after V lost 10 bases and J lost 1 base. Germline CDR1 MDHEN, CDR2 SYDVKM. The CDR3 spans 13 residues. The CDR3 bases are TGTGCCACCGACAGGGGAAGGAACACTGAAGCTTTCTTT. This codes for CATDRGRNTEAFF.

In its sample, this clonotype was seen a few times. The gene calls are TRBV9 and TRBJ1-6; possibly TRBD1 for D (6 bases). CDR1 is SGDLS, CDR2 YYNGEE, per germline. The CDR3 loop spans 12 amino acids. The CDR3 DNA sequence: TGTATGACAGGAGGAAATAATTCACCCCTCCACTTT. Protein product: CMTGGNNSPLHF. Using reference TRBV9 and TRBJ1-6 for the parts outside the CDR3, the full variable domain is DSGVTQTPKHLITATGQRVTLRCSPRSGDLSVYWYQQSLDQGLQFLIQYYNGEERAKGNILERFSAQQFPDLHSELNLSSLELGDSALYFCMTGGNNSPLHFGNGTRLTVT.

In this sample, this clonotype turned up a few times. The chain combines TRBV20-1 with TRBJ2-1; D may be TRBD1 or TRBD2 (5 bases each). Germline values: CDR1 DFQATT, CDR2 SNEGSKA (reference sequence). This CDR3 is built from 15 residues. V was cut by 3 bases and J by 2 bases, with 14 bases left in between. The CDR3 sequence is CSASPGADAYNEQFF. As DNA, the CDR3 is TGCAGTGCTAGTCCCGGGGCGGACGCCTACAATGAGCAGTTCTTC.